These 9 T cell receptor beta chains were sequenced from one sample in a study of blood T cell repertoires in COVID-19. Assay used: immunoSEQ multiplex PCR; TCRdb lists only in-frame clones, some missing. The table shows fewer than 500,000 clones, with roughly nine tenths occurring only once. Sequencing was done on a sample of PBMCs or T cells enriched from blood (not recorded which). The receptors stem from a woman aged 18 to 35 with acute COVID-19.

The V and J genes are TRBV11-2 and TRBJ1-1; tentatively, D is TRBD1 (5 bases). This CDR3 comprises 16 residues. Trimming stripped 6 bases from V and 4 bases from J, with 21 bases between. In germline, CDR1 is SGHAT, CDR2 FQNNGV. As DNA, the CDR3 is TGTGCCAGCAGTCAACATCGAATTAGGGGCCCCACTGAAGCTTTCTTT. Its protein is CASSQHRIRGPTEAFF.

The rearrangement joins TRBV21-1 to TRBJ2-7; the table's D call TRBD2 went unverified against the DNA. TRBV21-1 is termed a pseudogene. This CDR3 has 14 residues. The CDR3 nucleotides are TGTGCCAGCGGTAAGGGACTAGCGGAGTACGAGCAGTACTTC. It is translated as CASGKGLAEYEQYF.

The genes are TRBV27 and TRBJ2-1; 8 bases are shared with TRBD2. The trim removed 10 bases at V and 5 bases at J, leaving 10 bases unmatched. Germline V gene data show CDR1 as MNHEY and CDR2 as SMNVEV (reference sequence). The CDR3 sequence is 14 residues long. The CDR3 DNA sequence: TGTGCCACCACAAAGCGGGAGTTTCACAATGAGCAGTTCTTC. Translation gives CATTKREFHNEQFF.

V usage is TRBV6-6 and J usage is TRBJ2-7, with D possibly TRBD1 on 6 matching bases. This CDR3 has 15 residues. Germline assignment: CDR1 MNHNY and CDR2 SVGAGI (reference sequence). Trimming took off 0 bases at V and 5 bases at J, with 14 bases between the two ends. The CDR3 is CASSYSDRRQDEQYF. The CDR3, as DNA: TGTGCCAGCAGTTACTCTGACAGGAGGCAAGACGAGCAGTACTTC.

With regard to this clone: This sample includes further DNA sequences coding for the same CDR3. This chain uses TRBV28 with TRBJ2-6, with TRBD1 matching over 7 bases. Germline CDR1 MDHEN, CDR2 SYDVKM. The trim removed 6 bases at V and 4 bases at J, leaving 6 bases unmatched. The CDR3 spans 15 residues. CDR3 DNA sequence: TGTGCCAGCAGATCGACAGGGTCGGGGGCCAACGTCCTGACTTTC. Protein: CASRSTGSGANVLTF.

This chain connects TRBV19 to TRBJ1-5; TRBD1 might be the D (5 bases). Germline values: CDR1 LNHDA, CDR2 SQIVND (reference sequence). V was shortened by 5 bases and J by 6 bases, with 5 bases between the two germline ends. The CDR3 totals 11 residues. CDR3 bases: TGTGCCAGTAGTCAGGGTCAGCCCCAGCATTTT. Translation gives CASSQGQPQHF.

The V and J genes are TRBV2 and TRBJ2-7, with 10 bases lining up with TRBD1. From germline, CDR1 is SNHLY and CDR2 FYNNEI. With V trimmed by 6 bases and J by 1 base, 3 bases remained unmatched. This CDR3 comprises 14 residues. The CDR3 loop reads CASRWGQGSYEQYF. CDR3 coding DNA: TGTGCCAGCAGATGGGGACAGGGGTCCTACGAGCAGTACTTC.

The chain has TRBV7-9 and TRBJ2-1; 9 bases are shared with TRBD2. CDR3 length: 19 amino acids. Germline loops: CDR1 SEHNR, CDR2 FQNEAQ (reference sequence). Trimming at V came to 2 bases and at J to 8 bases, leaving 19 bases not matched to a gene. CDR3: CASSLRAPLGRGGGHEQFF. In DNA form, the CDR3 reads TGTGCCAGCAGCTTAAGGGCCCCTTTGGGGCGGGGGGGCGGCCATGAGCAGTTCTTC. Drawing the rest from reference TRBV7-9 and TRBJ2-1, the complete variable domain is DTGVSQNPRHKITKRGQNVTFRCDPISEHNRLYWYRQTLGQGPEFLTYFQNEAQLEKSRLLSDRFSAERPKGSFSTLEIQRTEQGDSAMYLCASSLRAPLGRGGGHEQFFGPGTRLTVL.

V is TRBV6-2 or TRBV6-3 and J is TRBJ1-1; D is possibly TRBD1 (5 bases). Germline CDR1 reads MNHEY; CDR2 reads SVGEGT. The length of the CDR3 is 16 residues. V lost 5 bases and J 1 base, leaving 17 bases between the germline ends. CDR3 nucleotide sequence: TGTGCCAGCAGTCAACGCCAGGGACTCCAGAACACTGAAGCTTTCTTT. This gives the protein CASSQRQGLQNTEAFF.